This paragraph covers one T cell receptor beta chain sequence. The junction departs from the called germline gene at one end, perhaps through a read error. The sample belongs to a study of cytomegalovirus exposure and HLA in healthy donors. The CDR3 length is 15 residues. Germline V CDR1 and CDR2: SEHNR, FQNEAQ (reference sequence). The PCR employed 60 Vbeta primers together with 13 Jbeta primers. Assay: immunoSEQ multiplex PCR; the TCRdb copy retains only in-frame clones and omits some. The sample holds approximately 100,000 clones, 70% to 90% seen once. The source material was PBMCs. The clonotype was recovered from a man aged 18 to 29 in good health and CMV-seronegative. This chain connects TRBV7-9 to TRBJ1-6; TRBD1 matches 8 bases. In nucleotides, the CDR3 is TGTTCCAGCAGCGTCGACAGGGGATGGAATTCACCCCTCCACTTT. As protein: CSSSVDRGWNSPLHF.